This TCR beta chain was profiled in a study of early T cells in non-severe SARS-CoV-2 infection (dated by TCRdb to the early 2020s). Concerning the study at large: Because TCR sequencing relied on bulk RNA taken from unsorted whole blood, pairing of alpha and beta chains was not possible.

This clonotype was picked up many times. Its cognate antigen has yet to be identified. Nothing much larger sits one base from this clone, and base qualities are not available. Receptor libraries were prepared by 5' RACE. Sequenced on a NextSeq 500. In the TCR library protocol, unique molecular identifiers were attached to individual cDNA molecules to correct for PCR bias and sequencing error. Both TCR alpha and beta chains were sequenced, and tight co-correlation was observed between alpha and beta sequence abundances in each sample. Per the source publication's procedure: Decombinator V4 was used to annotate the V gene, J gene and CDR3 of the TCR sequences. TCRs were defined as expanded if a significant change between any two time points was detected under a Poisson model with p below 0.0001. Abundances of TCRs were expressed as counts per million after normalisation to the total number of TCRs sequenced in each sample. TRAV1-2 paired with TRAJ12, TRAJ20 or TRAJ33 defined MAIT TCRs, while TRAV10 paired with TRAJ18 defined iNKT TCRs. VDJdb, accessed 1 November 2021, was searched for CMV, EBV and SARS-CoV-2 annotated TCRs, with TCRs annotated for multiple antigens excluded. In TCRdb, the public reads were trimmed at Q25 with fastp and aligned with MiXCR, with productive beta chains retained. Rows merge per CDR3 protein into single entries with the most common DNA and genes. The V and J calls reflect TCRdb's pipeline rather than the authors' work. Recorded for this sample are about 69,000 distinct CDR3 sequences; 4.6% of them occurred a single time. In total, the top ten clones hold 3.5% to 4% of the sample.

The CDR3 starts with the cysteine, ends with the phenylalanine, and has 13 residues. The retained sequence is limited to the CDR3, 39 bases, with the frame set at the first base. V loses 2 bases, J loses 1 base, and the germline ends lie 5 bases apart. Broad study findings and their caveats: VDJdb matching was skewed toward anti-spike CD8 responses and likely underestimated virus-specific expansions by missing private and CD4 specificities.

This was a case-control study nested in a cohort of healthcare workers in London, UK, who had nasopharyngeal swab PCR tests and blood samples taken every week. Healthcare workers were recruited between 23 and 31 March 2020, during the week of the UK lockdown, and were followed weekly for up to about 15 weeks. The sample here was whole blood, taken at baseline. The chain is made from TRBV12-3 or TRBV12-4 and TRBJ1-2, with the D gene too uncertain to name. The clonotype comes from an adult who was a healthcare worker with PCR-confirmed SARS-CoV-2 infection or an uninfected control (not recorded which). The donor label of this sample is uncertain. The CDR3 amino acid sequence is: CASSLMDNYGYTF. In nucleotides, the sequence is TGTGCCAGCAGTTTAATGGATAACTATGGCTACACCTTC.